Listed here are 8 T cell receptor beta chains from one sample, sequenced in a study of Graves' ophthalmopathy and Graves' hyperthyroidism (dated 2018 in TCRdb). The instrument given in TCRdb is Illumina HiSeq 2000. For repertoire sequencing, the TCR beta CDR3 regions were amplified from RNA transcripts. The first round was an RT-PCR using HTBI primers with the Qiagen OneStep RT-PCR kit, and this first round was followed by a second-round multiplex PCR, then size selection and purification. The public reads were quality trimmed at Q25 with fastp and then assembled into clones with MiXCR by TCRdb, keeping productive beta chains. Every entry covers one CDR3 protein and lists the most common genes and DNA from its rows. The table for this sample lists 740,000 or so distinct CDR3 sequences; around 40% of them were counted only once. The ten largest clones add up to 40% to 55% of the sample. The sequenced sample consisted of peripheral blood. These receptor sequences come from an adult man with Graves' ophthalmopathy.

Comments on this clonotype: At one of its ends the junction is not consistent with the germline gene, which may arise from a read error. The chain combines TRBV2 with TRBJ2-7; 10 positions agree with TRBD2. This CDR3 spans 15 amino acids. Germline assignment: CDR1 SNHLY and CDR2 FYNNEI. CDR3 DNA: TGTGCCAGCATTGAAGAACTAGCGGGACGGTCCGAGCAGTACTTC. Its translation is CASIEELAGRSEQYF.

A word on this clonotype: A read error is the likely source, as a far larger clone sits one nucleotide away. The V gene is TRBV2, the J gene TRBJ1-1; D is ambiguous. This CDR3 contains 13 residues. Trimming left V 4 bases short and J 5 bases short, with 11 bases between. Germline V gives CDR1 SNHLY, CDR2 FYNNEI. The CDR3 spells CASSVADGTEAFF. In DNA, the CDR3 is TGTGCCAGCAGTGTTGCCGACGGGACTGAAGCTTTCTTT.

The chain joins TRBV7-6 to TRBJ1-2; TRBD1 might be the D (5 bases). CDR3 length: 16 residues. Trimming left V 4 bases short and J 2 bases short, with 17 bases between. Germline CDR1 SGHVS, CDR2 FNYEAQ. In nucleotides, the CDR3 is TGTGCCAGCAGCTCCGGACCCGGGACGGGGAACTATGGCTACACCTTC. Its translation is CASSSGPGTGNYGYTF.

The V gene is TRBV7-6, the J gene TRBJ1-1; TRBD1 is a possible D gene (5 bases). This CDR3 comprises 15 residues. Between the trimmed V and J ends, which lost 1 base and 0 bases, there was a span of 9 bases. The germline gives CDR1 SGHVS, CDR2 FNYEAQ. In DNA, the CDR3 is TGTGCCAGCAGCTTAGAGGGGCCAGTGAACACTGAAGCTTTCTTT. Its translation: CASSLEGPVNTEAFF. The variable domain in full, completed from reference TRBV7-6 and TRBJ1-1, reads GAGVSQSPRYKVTKRGQDVALRCDPISGHVSLYWYRQALGQGPEFLTYFNYEAQQDKSGLPNDRFSAERPEGSISTLTIQRTEQRDSAMYRCASSLEGPVNTEAFFGQGTRLTVV.

The rearrangement links TRBV20-1 to TRBJ1-4; tentatively, D is TRBD1 (5 bases). The germline V gene has CDR1 DFQATT and CDR2 SNEGSKA (reference sequence). V was trimmed by 0 bases and J by 10 bases, leaving 21 bases between them. The CDR3 consists of 16 residues. In DNA, the CDR3 is TGCAGTGCTAGAGATTTGCGGGGCACCGCTTCAGGAAAACTGTTTTTT. It yields the protein CSARDLRGTASGKLFF.

This clonotype was seen at least ten times. The V gene is TRBV24-1, the J gene TRBJ2-5; 8 positions agree with TRBD1. Germline assignment: CDR1 KGHDR and CDR2 SFDVKD. There are 15 residues in the CDR3. With 6 bases clipped from V and 1 base from J, the junction kept 6 bases outside the gene matches. The CDR3 DNA is TGTGCCACCAGTCACCTCGGACAGGGCCAAGAGACCCAGTACTTC. It is translated as CATSHLGQGQETQYF.

There are a few counts of this clonotype. The chain recombines TRBV19 with TRBJ2-2, with D possibly being TRBD2 (5 bases). The CDR3 runs to 17 residues. V was pared by 5 bases and J by 1 base, with 17 bases between. Germline-derived CDR1 and CDR2 are LNHDA and SQIVND (reference sequence). Here the CDR3 DNA reads TGTGCCAGTAGTGGGGAGTGGCGCAGCCGGAACACCGGGGAGCTGTTTTTT. Amino acid sequence: CASSGEWRSRNTGELFF.

The chain links TRBV29-1 to TRBJ1-5; D is unresolved. CDR1 is SQVTM, CDR2 ANQGSEA, per germline. V lost 8 bases, J lost 3 bases, and 14 bases lay in between. CDR3 length equals 13 residues. The CDR3 region has the DNA TGCAGCTTGGGAGGGTCCATCAATCAGCCCCAGCATTTT. Translation gives CSLGGSINQPQHF.